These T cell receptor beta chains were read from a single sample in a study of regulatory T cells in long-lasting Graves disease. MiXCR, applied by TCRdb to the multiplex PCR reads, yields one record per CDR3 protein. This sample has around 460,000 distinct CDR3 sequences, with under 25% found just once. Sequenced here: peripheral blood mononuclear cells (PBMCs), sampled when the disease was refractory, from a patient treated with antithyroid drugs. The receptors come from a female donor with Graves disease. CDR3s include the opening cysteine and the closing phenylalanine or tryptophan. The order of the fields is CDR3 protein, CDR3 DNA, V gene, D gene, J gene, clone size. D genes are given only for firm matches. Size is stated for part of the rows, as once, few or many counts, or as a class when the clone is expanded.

CDR3 protein: CASTPGGANVLTF
CDR3 DNA: TGTGCCAGTACCCCCGGTGGGGCCAACGTCCTGACTTTC
V gene: TRBV19
D gene: .
J gene: TRBJ2-6
clone size: .

CDR3 protein: CSALLDGNYGYTF
CDR3 DNA: TGCAGTGCCCTCCTAGACGGGAACTATGGCTACACCTTC
V gene: TRBV20-1
D gene: .
J gene: TRBJ1-2
clone size: few

CDR3 protein: CASSYSRLGNQPQHF
CDR3 DNA: TGTGCCAGCAGTTATTCCCGCTTGGGCAATCAGCCCCAGCATTTT
V gene: TRBV6-9
D gene: .
J gene: TRBJ1-5
clone size: few

CDR3 protein: CASSLGQVEGYGYTF
CDR3 DNA: TGCGCCAGCAGCTTGGGGCAGGTCGAGGGCTATGGCTACACCTTC
V gene: TRBV5-1
D gene: .
J gene: TRBJ1-2
clone size: .

CDR3 protein: CASSKRQGAPGDTQYF
CDR3 DNA: TGTGCCAGCAGTAAAAGACAGGGGGCGCCAGGAGATACGCAGTATTTT
V gene: TRBV6-2/TRBV6-3
D gene: TRBD1
J gene: TRBJ2-3
clone size: few

CDR3 protein: CASSSGQGAQTGELFF
CDR3 DNA: TGTGCCAGCAGCTCGGGACAGGGGGCGCAGACCGGGGAGCTGTTTTTT
V gene: TRBV5-6
D gene: TRBD1
J gene: TRBJ2-2
clone size: .

CDR3 protein: CASRLDTNQPQHF
CDR3 DNA: TGTGCCAGCAGACTCGACACGAATCAGCCCCAGCATTTT
V gene: TRBV28
D gene: .
J gene: TRBJ1-5
clone size: many

CDR3 protein: CASTPVRRSYEQYF
CDR3 DNA: TGTGCCAGCACCCCTGTGCGCCGTTCCTACGAGCAGTACTTC
V gene: TRBV28
D gene: .
J gene: TRBJ2-7
clone size: .

CDR3 protein: CSARDPGIGQPQHF
CDR3 DNA: TGCAGTGCTAGAGATCCGGGGATCGGGCAGCCCCAGCATTTT
V gene: TRBV20-1
D gene: .
J gene: TRBJ1-5
clone size: once

CDR3 protein: CASSYSAATNEKLFF
CDR3 DNA: TGTGCCAGCAGTTACTCGGCAGCAACTAATGAAAAACTGTTTTTT
V gene: TRBV6-5
D gene: .
J gene: TRBJ1-4
clone size: many

CDR3 protein: CASSPTVLVGPYEQYF
CDR3 DNA: TGTGCCAGCAGCCCCACGGTACTAGTGGGGCCCTACGAGCAGTACTTC
V gene: TRBV7-2
D gene: .
J gene: TRBJ2-7
clone size: .

CDR3 protein: CASSISWTVQETQYF
CDR3 DNA: TGTGCCAGTAGTATCTCCTGGACCGTACAAGAGACCCAGTACTTC
V gene: TRBV19
D gene: .
J gene: TRBJ2-5
clone size: many

CDR3 protein: CASSYSLSGGEAFF
CDR3 DNA: TGTGCCAGCAGTTACTCGTTGTCTGGCGGTGAAGCTTTCTTT
V gene: TRBV6-5
D gene: .
J gene: TRBJ1-1
clone size: many

CDR3 protein: CASSGPKMRGQGAKLFF
CDR3 DNA: TGTGCCAGCAGCGGACCCAAAATGAGGGGACAGGGGGCGAAACTGTTTTTT
V gene: TRBV9
D gene: TRBD1
J gene: TRBJ1-4
clone size: few

CDR3 protein: CAWRAGGGQPQHF
CDR3 DNA: TGTGCCTGGAGGGCAGGGGGCGGTCAGCCCCAGCATTTT
V gene: TRBV30
D gene: TRBD1
J gene: TRBJ1-5
clone size: few

CDR3 protein: CASSPEYSRQKGAQYF
CDR3 DNA: TGTGCCAGCAGCCCCGAGTATTCCCGGCAGAAAGGGGCCCAGTACTTC
V gene: TRBV7-9
D gene: .
J gene: TRBJ2-5
clone size: many

CDR3 protein: CSARVRGLDQPQHF
CDR3 DNA: TGCAGTGCTAGAGTCAGGGGGCTTGATCAGCCCCAGCATTTT
V gene: TRBV20-1
D gene: TRBD1
J gene: TRBJ1-5
clone size: few

CDR3 protein: CASSSSGTGGVNYGYTF
CDR3 DNA: TGTGCCAGCAGTTCCTCCGGGACAGGGGGTGTTAACTATGGCTACACCTTC
V gene: TRBV28
D gene: TRBD1
J gene: TRBJ1-2
clone size: many

CDR3 protein: CASRHGVLGANVLTF
CDR3 DNA: TGTGCCAGCAGACATGGGGTACTTGGGGCCAACGTCCTGACTTTC
V gene: TRBV7-8
D gene: .
J gene: TRBJ2-6
clone size: many

CDR3 protein: CASSLSGTTNQPQHF
CDR3 DNA: TGTGCCAGCAGTTTATCAGGGACTACAAATCAGCCCCAGCATTTT
V gene: TRBV27
D gene: .
J gene: TRBJ1-5
clone size: .

CDR3 protein: CSAISGVRAGELFF
CDR3 DNA: TGCAGTGCTATTAGCGGCGTACGCGCCGGGGAGCTGTTTTTT
V gene: TRBV20-1
D gene: .
J gene: TRBJ2-2
clone size: .

CDR3 protein: CASSLMEGEAFF
CDR3 DNA: TGTGCCAGTAGTCTCATGGAAGGAGAAGCTTTCTTT
V gene: TRBV19
D gene: .
J gene: TRBJ1-1
clone size: .

CDR3 protein: CASSIDQQGTYNEQFF
CDR3 DNA: TGTGCCAGTAGTATAGACCAACAGGGGACCTACAATGAGCAGTTCTTC
V gene: TRBV19
D gene: TRBD1
J gene: TRBJ2-1
clone size: .

CDR3 protein: CASLLRVYTEAFF
CDR3 DNA: TGTGCCAGCCTTCTTCGGGTGTACACTGAAGCTTTCTTT
V gene: TRBV7-2
D gene: .
J gene: TRBJ1-1
clone size: many

CDR3 protein: CASSPGKTQYF
CDR3 DNA: TGTGCCAGCAGTCCTGGGAAGACCCAGTACTTC
V gene: TRBV12-3/TRBV12-4
D gene: .
J gene: TRBJ2-5
clone size: many

CDR3 protein: CASRTGYNEQYF
CDR3 DNA: TGTGCCAGCAGAACAGGGTATAACGAGCAGTACTTC
V gene: TRBV28
D gene: .
J gene: TRBJ2-7
clone size: many

CDR3 protein: CASNNPGATLQETQYF
CDR3 DNA: TGTGCCAGCAACAACCCTGGGGCTACCCTACAAGAGACCCAGTACTTC
V gene: TRBV6-1
D gene: .
J gene: TRBJ2-5
clone size: many

CDR3 protein: CSTLRGQTETQYF
CDR3 DNA: TGCAGCACCCTCAGGGGGCAGACGGAGACCCAGTACTTC
V gene: TRBV29-1
D gene: TRBD1
J gene: TRBJ2-5
clone size: few

CDR3 protein: CASSSDTYNEQFF
CDR3 DNA: TGTGCCAGCAGCTCCGACACGTACAATGAGCAGTTCTTC
V gene: TRBV7-2
D gene: .
J gene: TRBJ2-1
clone size: .

CDR3 protein: CASSRDSDRNQPQHF
CDR3 DNA: TGTGCCAGCAGCCGAGACAGTGACCGAAATCAGCCCCAGCATTTT
V gene: TRBV3-1
D gene: .
J gene: TRBJ1-5
clone size: .

CDR3 protein: CASSLRGIGKPIF
CDR3 DNA: TGTGCCAGCAGCCTGAGGGGGATCGGTAAGCCGATCTTT
V gene: TRBV12-3/TRBV12-4
D gene: .
J gene: TRBJ1-1
clone size: many

CDR3 protein: CASRPGNTEAFF
CDR3 DNA: TGTGCCAGCAGACCGGGGAACACTGAAGCTTTCTTT
V gene: TRBV12-3/TRBV12-4
D gene: .
J gene: TRBJ1-1
clone size: many

CDR3 protein: CATSAGTGEWYGYTF
CDR3 DNA: TGTGCCACCAGCGCCGGGACAGGGGAGTGGTATGGCTACACCTTC
V gene: TRBV28
D gene: TRBD1
J gene: TRBJ1-2
clone size: once

CDR3 protein: CASTLQGNQPQHF
CDR3 DNA: TGTGCCAGCACTTTACAGGGTAATCAGCCCCAGCATTTT
V gene: TRBV6-1
D gene: .
J gene: TRBJ1-5
clone size: few

CDR3 protein: CASSPREGTSGYEQYF
CDR3 DNA: TGTGCCAGTAGTCCAAGGGAAGGGACTAGCGGTTACGAGCAGTACTTC
V gene: TRBV19
D gene: TRBD2
J gene: TRBJ2-7
clone size: few

CDR3 protein: CASSWGQPSIWNYGYTF
CDR3 DNA: TGTGCCAGCAGTTGGGGACAGCCAAGTATTTGGAACTATGGCTACACCTTC
V gene: TRBV6-4
D gene: TRBD1
J gene: TRBJ1-2
clone size: .

CDR3 protein: CASQGQGYTF
CDR3 DNA: TGTGCCAGCCAGGGACAGGGCTACACCTTC
V gene: TRBV28
D gene: TRBD1
J gene: TRBJ1-2
clone size: many

CDR3 protein: CAISESSRTDSNQPQHF
CDR3 DNA: TGTGCCATCAGTGAGTCCTCCAGGACGGATAGCAATCAGCCCCAGCATTTT
V gene: TRBV10-3
D gene: .
J gene: TRBJ1-5
clone size: many

CDR3 protein: CTSSLRTGGYYGYTF
CDR3 DNA: TGTACCAGCAGTCTCCGGACAGGGGGATACTATGGCTACACCTTC
V gene: TRBV28
D gene: TRBD1
J gene: TRBJ1-2
clone size: .

CDR3 protein: CASSLALITPGLAGFNTGELFF
CDR3 DNA: TGTGCCAGCAGTTTAGCTCTTATAACTCCGGGACTAGCGGGATTTAACACCGGGGAGCTGTTTTTT
V gene: TRBV12-3/TRBV12-4
D gene: TRBD2
J gene: TRBJ2-2
clone size: .

CDR3 protein: CASRPRQGVIGNQPQHF
CDR3 DNA: TGTGCCAGCAGACCCCGACAGGGCGTCATCGGCAATCAGCCCCAGCATTTT
V gene: TRBV28
D gene: TRBD1
J gene: TRBJ1-5
clone size: many